The clone carrying this TCR beta chain showed up many times. What it recognizes is unknown. The data were taken from a study of molecular identifiers for immune sequencing clone quantification. TCRdb reprocessed the PCR reads via MiXCR and lists one record per CDR3 protein. Among about 320,000 distinct CDR3 sequences listed, around 21% were seen once. Whole-study results and caveats: Clonotypes topping 20 RNA copies carried over 98% of effector molecules but under 1% of naive ones.

V gave up 4 bases and J gave up 6 bases, with 18 bases separating them. The CDR3 has 15 residues. Germline V gives CDR1 SGHNT, CDR2 YYREEE (reference sequence). This receptor was obtained from a human donor in good health. Some libraries in this study had Jurkat cell RNA spiked in. Sequencing used naive CD8+ T cells from blood, with Jurkat cell RNA spiked in. Regarding subset: FACS-sorted CD8+CD4-CCR7+CD45RA+ naive T cells. The chain combines TRBV5-4 with TRBJ2-3; perhaps TRBD2 as D (5 bases). CDR3 sequence reads: CASSPGLPVGDTQYF. CDR3 DNA sequence: TGTGCCAGCAGCCCGGGGTTGCCTGTCGGGGATACGCAGTATTTT.